One TCR beta chain is described in this entry. Its antigen is currently unknown. UMIs and a universal primer site were added when TCR cDNA was made by 5'RACE template switching. Via MiXCR, TCRdb re-called the 5' RACE reads, giving one row per CDR3 protein. Seen here are some 160,000 distinct CDR3 sequences, almost 7% observed once, and the top ten hold roughly 2.5%. The data derive from a study of T cells after yellow fever vaccination. Whole-study results and caveats: The secondary T-cell response peaked on day 5, not day 15, but was weaker. Among all clonotypes, a small share was observed in both CD4 and CD8 compartments.

Germline loops: CDR1 SNHLY, CDR2 FYNNEI. Trimming at V came to 4 bases and at J to 8 bases, leaving 7 bases not matched to a gene. The CDR3 has 14 residues. This TCR was sampled from a man between 18 and 35 years old who received the YFV17D yellow fever vaccine. This chain connects TRBV2 to TRBJ2-1; TRBD1 matches at 8 bases. The starting material was CD4+ T cells sorted from PBMCs, obtained less than 6 days after the first yellow fever vaccination. The CDR3 loop is CASSVRQGFDEQFF. The DNA for the CDR3 is TGTGCCAGCAGTGTACGACAGGGGTTTGATGAGCAGTTCTTC.